This entry describes one T cell receptor (beta chain). Its antigen remains unidentified. These data belong to a study of monozygotic twins with inflammatory bowel disease. CDR1 and CDR2 from the germline V gene are SGHTA and FQGNSA. The CDR3 extends over 14 amino acids. Nested PCRs (about 15 and 9 cycles, two total) were applied to TCRalpha and TCRbeta cDNA. TCRdb re-called the 5' RACE reads and shows each CDR3 protein once, DNA omitted. The sample data list fewer than 400,000 distinct CDR3 sequences. Study-wide findings and caveats: Patient-specific immunosuppressive treatments may have made repertoires more variable. Distinguishing T cell subtypes was not possible. Healthy co-twins exceeded IBD patients in TCRbeta diversity as measured by inverse Simpson.

The TCR was taken from a human donor with ulcerative colitis or Crohn's disease, or a healthy co-twin of an affected twin (not recorded which). Input material: blood. The chain is built from TRBV7-2 and TRBJ2-7; TCRdb names TRBD1, which stays unverified in the absence of DNA. This CDR3 reads CASSLDWGQREQYF.